This T cell receptor beta chain was captured in a study of early T cells in non-severe SARS-CoV-2 infection. Across the whole study: Sequencing of unsorted whole blood was done on bulk RNA, leaving chains unpaired.

The V gene lost 3 bases and the J gene lost 0 bases, with 9 bases spanning the gap. This CDR3 contains 14 residues. The germline gives CDR1 MDHEN, CDR2 SYDVKM. In this sample, this clonotype turned up a few times. The TCR library protocol attached unique molecular identifiers to the individual cDNA molecules. TCRdb reprocessed the 5' RACE reads via MiXCR and lists one record per CDR3 protein. Here the sample spans about 60,000 distinct CDR3 sequences, around 10% being singletons. This TCR came from an adult who was a healthcare worker with PCR-confirmed SARS-CoV-2 infection or an uninfected control (not recorded which). The chain has TRBV28 and TRBJ2-7; D tentatively reads TRBD1 or TRBD2 (5 bases each). The sample consisted of whole blood. The CDR3 bases are TGTGCCAGCAGTTTGGCAGGGAGCTCCTACGAGCAGTACTTC. Translating gives CASSLAGSSYEQYF.